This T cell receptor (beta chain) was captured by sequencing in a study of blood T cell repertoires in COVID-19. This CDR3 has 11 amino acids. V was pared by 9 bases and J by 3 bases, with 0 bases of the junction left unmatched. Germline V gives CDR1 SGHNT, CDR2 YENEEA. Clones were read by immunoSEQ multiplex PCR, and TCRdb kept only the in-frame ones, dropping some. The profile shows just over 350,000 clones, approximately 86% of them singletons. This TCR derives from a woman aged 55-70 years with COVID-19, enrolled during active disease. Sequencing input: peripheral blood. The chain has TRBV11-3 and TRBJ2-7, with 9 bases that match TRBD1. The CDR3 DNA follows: TGTGCCAGGGGACAGGGCTACGAGCAGTACTTC. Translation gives CARGQGYEQYF.